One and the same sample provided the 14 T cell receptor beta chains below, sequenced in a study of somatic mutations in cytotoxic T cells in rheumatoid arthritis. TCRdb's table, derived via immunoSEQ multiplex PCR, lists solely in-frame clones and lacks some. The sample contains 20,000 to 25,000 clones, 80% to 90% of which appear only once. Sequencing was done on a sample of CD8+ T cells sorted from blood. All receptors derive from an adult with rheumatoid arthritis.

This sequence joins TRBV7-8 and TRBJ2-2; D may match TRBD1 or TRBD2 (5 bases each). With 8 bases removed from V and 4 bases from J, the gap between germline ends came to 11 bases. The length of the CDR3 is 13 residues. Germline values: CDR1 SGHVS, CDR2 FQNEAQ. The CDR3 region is CASWGWVTGELFF. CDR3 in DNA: TGTGCCAGCTGGGGGTGGGTCACCGGGGAGCTGTTTTTT.

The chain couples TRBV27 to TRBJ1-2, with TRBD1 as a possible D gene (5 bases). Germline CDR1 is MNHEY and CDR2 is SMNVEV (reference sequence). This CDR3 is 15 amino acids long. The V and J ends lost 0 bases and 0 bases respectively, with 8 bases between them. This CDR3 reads CASSLSGGANYGYTF. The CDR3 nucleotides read TGTGCCAGCAGTTTATCGGGGGGGGCTAACTATGGCTACACCTTC.

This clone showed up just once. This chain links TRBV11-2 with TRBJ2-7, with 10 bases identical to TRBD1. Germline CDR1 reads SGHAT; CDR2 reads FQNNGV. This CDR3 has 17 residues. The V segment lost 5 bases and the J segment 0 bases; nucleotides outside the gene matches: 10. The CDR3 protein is CASSPTVDRGLSYEQYF. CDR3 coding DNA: TGTGCCAGCAGCCCCACGGTAGACAGGGGGCTCTCCTACGAGCAGTACTTC.

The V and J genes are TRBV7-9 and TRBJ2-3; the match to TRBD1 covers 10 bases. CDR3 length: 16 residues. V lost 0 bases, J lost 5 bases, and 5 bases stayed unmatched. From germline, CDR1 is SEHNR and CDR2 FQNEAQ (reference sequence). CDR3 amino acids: CASSLAGGTGVDTQYF. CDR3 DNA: TGTGCCAGCAGCTTAGCTGGCGGGACAGGGGTAGATACGCAGTATTTT.

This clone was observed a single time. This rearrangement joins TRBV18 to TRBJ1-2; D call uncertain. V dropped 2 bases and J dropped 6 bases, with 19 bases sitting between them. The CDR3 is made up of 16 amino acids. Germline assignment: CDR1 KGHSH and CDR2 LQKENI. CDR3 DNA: TGTGCCAGCTCACCATTCATGGTGACGGCCCCCCATGGCTACACCTTC. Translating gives CASSPFMVTAPHGYTF.

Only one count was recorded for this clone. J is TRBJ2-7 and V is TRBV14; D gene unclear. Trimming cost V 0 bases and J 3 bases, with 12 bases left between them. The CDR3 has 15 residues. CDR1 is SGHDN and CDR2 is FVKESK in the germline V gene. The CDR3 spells CASSQEGNGNYEQYF. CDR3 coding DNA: TGTGCCAGCAGCCAAGAAGGGAACGGAAACTACGAGCAGTACTTC. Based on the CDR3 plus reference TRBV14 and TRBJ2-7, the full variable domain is EAGVTQFPSHSVIEKGQTVTLRCDPISGHDNLYWYRRVMGKEIKFLLHFVKESKQDESGMPNNRFLAERTGGTYSTLKVQPAELEDSGVYFCASSQEGNGNYEQYFGPGTRLTVT.

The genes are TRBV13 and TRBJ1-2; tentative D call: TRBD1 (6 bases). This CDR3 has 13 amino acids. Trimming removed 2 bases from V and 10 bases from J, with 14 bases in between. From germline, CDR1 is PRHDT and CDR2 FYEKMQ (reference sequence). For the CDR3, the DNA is TGTGCCAGCAGCTTACAGGGGCTGGGCGACTACACCTTC. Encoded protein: CASSLQGLGDYTF.

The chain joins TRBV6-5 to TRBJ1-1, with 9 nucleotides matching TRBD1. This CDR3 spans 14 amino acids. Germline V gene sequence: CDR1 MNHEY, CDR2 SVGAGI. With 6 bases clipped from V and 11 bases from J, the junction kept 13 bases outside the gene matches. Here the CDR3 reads CASSPENRGHVAFF. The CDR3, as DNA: TGTGCCAGCAGCCCGGAAAACAGGGGGCATGTCGCTTTCTTT.

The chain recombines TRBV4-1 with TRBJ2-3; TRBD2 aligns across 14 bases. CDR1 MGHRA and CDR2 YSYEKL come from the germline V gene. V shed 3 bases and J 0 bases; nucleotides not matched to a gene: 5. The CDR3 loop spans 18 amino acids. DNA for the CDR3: TGCGCCAGCAGCCATGCCGGGACTAGCGGGGGAAGCACAGATACGCAGTATTTT. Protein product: CASSHAGTSGGSTDTQYF.

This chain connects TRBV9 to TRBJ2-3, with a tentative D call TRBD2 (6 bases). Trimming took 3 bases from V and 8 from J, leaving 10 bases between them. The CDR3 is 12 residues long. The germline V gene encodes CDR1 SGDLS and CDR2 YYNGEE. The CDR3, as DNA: TGTGCCAGCAGCGAGGGACTCGCTACGCAGTATTTT. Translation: CASSEGLATQYF.

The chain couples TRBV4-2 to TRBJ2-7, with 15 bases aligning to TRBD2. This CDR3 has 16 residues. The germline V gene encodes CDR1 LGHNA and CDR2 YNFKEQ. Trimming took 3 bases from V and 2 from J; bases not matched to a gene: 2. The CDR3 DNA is TGTGCCAGCAGCCAGGGGACTAGCGGGGGGCCCTACGAGCAGTACTTC. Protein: CASSQGTSGGPYEQYF.

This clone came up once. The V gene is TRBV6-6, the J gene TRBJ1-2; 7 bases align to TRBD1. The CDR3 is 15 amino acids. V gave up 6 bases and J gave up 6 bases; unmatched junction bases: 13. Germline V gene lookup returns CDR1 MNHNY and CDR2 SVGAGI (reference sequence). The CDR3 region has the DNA TGTGCCAGCAGACAAGAGACAGGGCCCCTGGATGGCTACACCTTC. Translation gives CASRQETGPLDGYTF.

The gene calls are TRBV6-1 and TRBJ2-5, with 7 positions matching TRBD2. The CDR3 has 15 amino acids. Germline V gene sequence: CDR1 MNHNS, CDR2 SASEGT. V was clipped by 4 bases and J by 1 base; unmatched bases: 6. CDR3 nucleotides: TGTGCCAGCAGTGCTCTGGGGGGGAGCCAAGAGACCCAGTACTTC. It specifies CASSALGGSQETQYF.

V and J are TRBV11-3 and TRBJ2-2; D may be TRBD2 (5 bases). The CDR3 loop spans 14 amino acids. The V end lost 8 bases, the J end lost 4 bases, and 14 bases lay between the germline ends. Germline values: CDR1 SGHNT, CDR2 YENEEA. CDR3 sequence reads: CASGGQAGTGELFF. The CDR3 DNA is TGTGCCAGCGGTGGGCAGGCGGGCACCGGGGAGCTGTTTTTT.